This T cell receptor beta chain is from a study of blood T cell repertoires in COVID-19. Across the study: There were acute and convalescent COVID-19 samples, and they came from the United States, Italy and Spain.

The junction had 7 bases not matched to a gene; V was cut back by 2 bases and J by 6 bases. The CDR3 loop spans 16 amino acids. Per the germline V gene, CDR1 is SEHNR and CDR2 is FQNEAQ (reference sequence). Sequenced by immunoSEQ multiplex PCR; TCRdb stores in-frame clones only, minus some. This sample carries hundreds of thousands of clones, roughly 85% of them seen once, and the ten largest clones take about 5%. The study recruited people aged 18 to 89 years across about two dozen US areas. Self-reported history from a screening survey and questionnaire set each donor's cohort. Exposed participants encountered a COVID-19 case during the 2 weeks preceding study entry.

The sequence was obtained from a man in his forties or fifties who had been exposed to COVID-19. The sample taken for sequencing was PBMCs or T cells enriched from blood (not recorded which). V is TRBV7-9 and J is TRBJ1-4; 9 bases are a match to TRBD1. CDR3 coding DNA: TGTGCCAGCAGCTTAAATACAGGGGGCGTGTATGAAAAACTGTTTTTT. Its protein product is CASSLNTGGVYEKLFF.